The 17 T cell receptor beta chains listed next were all sequenced from one sample in a study of T cell changes during pregnancy in multiple sclerosis. The data were produced by immunoSEQ multiplex PCR, yet TCRdb's version contains in-frame clones alone and is incomplete. The repertoire holds about 40,000 clones, with roughly 92% as singletons. This specimen was CD4+ T cells from peripheral blood mononuclear cells, taken before pregnancy. These receptors were collected from a female donor with multiple sclerosis, enrolled in a pregnancy study.

The genes are TRBV7-9 and TRBJ2-2; a possible D gene is TRBD1 (6 bases). This CDR3 comprises 15 residues. Trimming removed 5 bases at V and 4 bases at J, with 14 bases between. CDR1 is SEHNR, CDR2 FQNEAQ, per germline (reference sequence). The CDR3 DNA reads TGTGCCAGCAGCGGACTCGGACAGACCACCGGGGAGCTGTTTTTT. Translating gives CASSGLGQTTGELFF.

The chain uses TRBV29-1 and TRBJ1-1; maybe TRBD1 (5 bases). Trimming pared 7 bases from V and 4 bases from J, leaving 16 bases between. In germline, CDR1 is SQVTM, CDR2 ANQGSEA. The CDR3 spans 13 residues. The CDR3 spells CSASSGVSTEAFF. CDR3 nucleotides: TGCAGCGCCTCATCGGGGGTTAGCACTGAAGCTTTCTTT.

The chain couples TRBV4-1 to TRBJ2-7, with TRBD2 matching over 8 bases. The CDR3 contains 17 residues. Trimming took 1 base from V and 0 from J; bases not matched to a gene: 8. Germline CDR1 MGHRA, CDR2 YSYEKL. For the CDR3, the DNA is TGCGCCAGCAGCCAAGGGGTACTAGCGGCCTTCTCCTACGAGCAGTACTTC. Translation gives CASSQGVLAAFSYEQYF.

The genes are TRBV5-1 and TRBJ2-7, with TRBD1 identical over 7 bases. There are 14 residues in the CDR3. From germline, CDR1 is SGHRS and CDR2 YFSETQ. The V segment lost 4 bases and the J segment 3 bases; nucleotides outside the gene matches: 7. CDR3 DNA sequence: TGCGCCAGCAGCGCCGGACAGGCCTACTACGAGCAGTACTTC. Translated, it gives CASSAGQAYYEQYF.

V and J are TRBV7-2 and TRBJ2-7; D may be TRBD2 (6 bases). This CDR3 is built from 14 residues. Trimming removed 3 bases at V and 3 bases at J, with 12 bases between. Germline-derived CDR1 and CDR2 are SGHTA and FQGNSA. CDR3 DNA: TGTGCCAGCAGCTTCGGGGGAAGGAGCTACGAGCAGTACTTC. As protein: CASSFGGRSYEQYF. Complete variable domain (other parts from reference TRBV7-2 and TRBJ2-7): GAGVSQSPSNKVTEKGKDVELRCDPISGHTALYWYRQSLGQGLEFLIYFQGNSAPDKSGLPSDRFSAERTGGSVSTLTIQRTQQEDSAVYLCASSFGGRSYEQYFGPGTRLTVT.

The chain carries TRBV28 and TRBJ2-1; weak D call: TRBD2 (5 bases). This CDR3 has 11 residues. V was shortened by 5 bases and J by 13 bases, with 12 bases between the two germline ends. Germline V lookup: CDR1 MDHEN, CDR2 SYDVKM. CDR3 amino acids: CASSLTRVQFF. CDR3 bases: TGTGCCAGCAGTCTAACTAGGGTTCAGTTCTTC.

This chain uses TRBV10-3 with TRBJ2-5; the D is unclear. Per germline, CDR1 ENHRY and CDR2 SYGVKD. V was trimmed by 5 bases and J by 1 base, leaving 5 bases between them. This CDR3 spans 12 amino acids. CDR3 in amino acids: CAISRAQETQYF. The CDR3 DNA sequence: TGTGCCATCAGTCGAGCCCAAGAGACCCAGTACTTC.

This clone came up once. This chain links TRBV9 with TRBJ2-1; D is unresolved. V was trimmed by 0 bases and J by 6 bases, leaving 10 bases between them. Germline V gene lookup returns CDR1 SGDLS and CDR2 YYNGEE. The CDR3 loop spans 14 amino acids. CDR3 region: CASSVGSSLNEQFF. The DNA of the CDR3 is TGTGCCAGCAGCGTAGGTAGTAGTCTCAATGAGCAGTTCTTC.

The V call is TRBV19, the J call TRBJ2-1; the D is unclear. Trimming shortened V by 3 bases and J by 9 bases, and 12 bases separated the two germline ends. Per the germline V gene, CDR1 is LNHDA and CDR2 is SQIVND (reference sequence). This CDR3 has 13 amino acids. The DNA of the CDR3 is TGTGCCAGTAGTATGGGCCAGCTTGCTGAGCAGTTCTTC. Protein sequence: CASSMGQLAEQFF.

The chain uses TRBV2 and TRBJ1-2; D is perhaps TRBD1 (5 bases). The V gene's germline CDR1 is SNHLY and CDR2 FYNNEI. The CDR3 sequence is 13 residues long. V was cut by 4 bases and J by 6 bases, with 12 bases left in between. The CDR3, as DNA: TGTGCCAGCAGTGTCCGGGCAGGGCATGGCTACACCTTC. Protein product: CASSVRAGHGYTF.

The chain couples TRBV2 to TRBJ1-5; D gene uncertain. This CDR3 region has 14 residues. Germline V lookup: CDR1 SNHLY, CDR2 FYNNEI. Trimming pared 1 base from V and 11 bases from J, leaving 15 bases between. For the CDR3, the DNA is TGTGCCAGCAGTGAAGAGGGAGTGGGAAGAGCCCAGCATTTT. It yields the protein CASSEEGVGRAQHF.

The chain recombines TRBV28 with TRBJ2-6; a possible D gene is TRBD1 (6 bases). From germline, CDR1 is MDHEN and CDR2 SYDVKM. The CDR3 runs to 19 residues. Trimming removed 3 bases at V and 0 bases at J, with 18 bases between. The CDR3 protein is CASSFRGWGKRSGANVLTF. DNA for the CDR3: TGTGCCAGCAGTTTTAGGGGGTGGGGTAAACGCTCTGGGGCCAACGTCCTGACTTTC.

The genes are TRBV28 and TRBJ1-4, with D tentatively TRBD1 (5 bases). Germline CDR1 and CDR2: MDHEN and SYDVKM. Trimming removed 2 bases at V and 4 bases at J, with 17 bases between. The CDR3 totals 17 residues. The CDR3 is CASSLAPSRGGNEKLFF. The DNA for the CDR3 is TGTGCCAGCAGTTTAGCACCCTCTAGGGGCGGTAATGAAAAACTGTTTTTT.

The J gene is TRBJ2-7, the V gene TRBV12-2; whether TRBD2, the table's D call, matches the DNA was not checked. TRBV12-2 is given as a pseudogene. The CDR3 length is 16 residues. The CDR3 nucleotides are TGTGCAAGTCGCTTAGGTCTAAGGACTCTAGTCTACGAGCAGTACTTC. Protein sequence: CASRLGLRTLVYEQYF.

The chain couples TRBV7-2 to TRBJ1-4; D is ambiguous. The V gene lost 3 bases and the J gene lost 7 bases, with 6 bases spanning the gap. This CDR3 contains 12 residues. Germline V gene data show CDR1 as SGHTA and CDR2 as FQGNSA. The CDR3 protein is CASSFRGEKLFF. DNA of the CDR3: TGTGCCAGCAGCTTTCGGGGTGAAAAACTGTTTTTT.

The chain combines TRBV18 with TRBJ1-5, with D tentatively TRBD1 (5 bases). Germline V gives CDR1 KGHSH, CDR2 LQKENI. The CDR3 runs to 14 residues. V lost 1 base, J lost 2 bases, and 6 bases lay in between. CDR3 DNA sequence: TGTGCCAGCTCACCACAAGGGGGCAATCAGCCCCAGCATTTT. It yields the protein CASSPQGGNQPQHF. The full variable domain, completed using reference TRBV18 and TRBJ1-5, is NAGVMQNPRHLVRRRGQEARLRCSPMKGHSHVYWYRQLPEEGLKFMVYLQKENIIDESGMPKERFSAEFPKEGPSILRIQQVVRGDSAAYFCASSPQGGNQPQHFGDGTRLSIL.

The rearrangement links TRBV7-9 to TRBJ1-2, with TRBD1 matching 7 bases. Germline loops: CDR1 SEHNR, CDR2 FQNEAQ (reference sequence). This CDR3 is 16 amino acids long. V was clipped by 5 bases and J by 5 bases; unmatched bases: 14. CDR3 residues: CASSRGPGQLVYGYTF. The CDR3 bases are TGTGCCAGCAGCCGAGGACCGGGACAGCTAGTTTATGGCTACACCTTC.